The 19 T cell receptor beta chains below come from one sample, sequenced in a study of CD8+CD57+ T cells in acquired aplastic anemia. Before being chosen for sequencing, patients had shown CD8+CD57+ cell expansion by flow cytometry. CDR3 and TCR beta VDJ profiling relied on genomic DNA as the template. TCRdb called the reads again in MiXCR, with one record for every CDR3 protein. The sample lists around 170,000 distinct CDR3 sequences; approximately 48% were seen once. The specimen sequenced was sorted CD4+, CD8+, or CD8+CD57+ T cells (not recorded which) from PBMCs. These receptors were taken from a human donor with aplastic anemia.

Note on this clonotype: At one end the junction does not follow the germline gene, possibly because of a read error. This chain links TRBV5-1 with TRBJ2-7; a possible D gene is TRBD2 (5 bases). The CDR3 runs to 13 residues. The germline V gene encodes CDR1 SGHRS and CDR2 YFSETQ. As DNA, the CDR3 is TGCGCCAGCAGGTTGGAGGCTCCGGACGAGCAGTACTTC. This sequence encodes CASRLEAPDEQYF.

This clonotype has a handful of counts. The chain joins TRBV5-1 to TRBJ2-3; TRBD1 or TRBD2 may be the D gene (6 bases each). Trimming pared 6 bases from V and 4 bases from J, leaving 24 bases between. The CDR3 consists of 17 residues. Germline CDR1 reads SGHRS; CDR2 reads YFSETQ. The CDR3 reads CASNPRSSGGFADTQYF. Here the CDR3 DNA reads TGCGCCAGCAATCCCCGCAGTTCCGGGGGCTTTGCAGATACGCAGTATTTT. The full variable domain, in which reference TRBV5-1 and TRBJ2-3 provide the parts outside the CDR3, is KAGVTQTPRYLIKTRGQQVTLSCSPISGHRSVSWYQQTPGQGLQFLFEYFSETQRNKGNFPGRFSGRQFSNSRSEMNVSTLELGDSALYLCASNPRSSGGFADTQYFGPGTRLTVL.

The chain uses TRBV25-1 and TRBJ1-1; no clear D. The CDR3 contains 15 residues. Per the germline V gene, CDR1 is MGHDK and CDR2 is SYGVNS. With 3 bases removed from V and 4 bases from J, the gap between germline ends came to 15 bases. This chain's CDR3 is CASSDRDTRGTEAFF. DNA of the CDR3: TGTGCCAGCAGTGACCGAGACACTCGGGGCACTGAAGCTTTCTTT.

The genes are TRBV11-2 and TRBJ1-2; 8 bases align to TRBD1. Germline V CDR1 and CDR2: SGHAT, FQNNGV. V lost 5 bases, J lost 8 bases, and 7 bases stayed unmatched. The CDR3 totals 13 residues. CDR3 protein: CASSMGQEGGYTF. CDR3 sequence (DNA): TGTGCCAGCAGCATGGGACAGGAAGGGGGCTACACCTTC. The full variable domain, its missing parts supplied by reference TRBV11-2 and TRBJ1-2, is EAGVAQSPRYKIIEKRQSVAFWCNPISGHATLYWYQQILGQGPKLLIQFQNNGVVDDSQLPKDRFSAERLKGVDSTLKIQPAKLEDSAVYLCASSMGQEGGYTFGSGTRLTVV.

The chain uses TRBV7-9 and TRBJ2-5; the D call may be TRBD1 or TRBD2 (5 bases each). CDR1 and CDR2 from the germline V gene are SEHNR and FQNEAQ (reference sequence). Trimming took 5 bases from V and 5 from J, leaving 18 bases between them. The CDR3 totals 15 residues. The CDR3 is CASSHTRGVYETQYF. The CDR3 nucleotides read TGTGCCAGCAGCCATACTCGAGGGGTGTATGAGACCCAGTACTTC. Using reference TRBV7-9 and TRBJ2-5 for the parts outside the CDR3, the full variable domain is DTGVSQNPRHKITKRGQNVTFRCDPISEHNRLYWYRQTLGQGPEFLTYFQNEAQLEKSRLLSDRFSAERPKGSFSTLEIQRTEQGDSAMYLCASSHTRGVYETQYFGPGTRLLVL.

This clonotype was counted many times. V gene TRBV27 combines with J gene TRBJ1-6; D unresolved. Per the germline V gene, CDR1 is MNHEY and CDR2 is SMNVEV (reference sequence). The CDR3 has 15 residues. V was pared by 4 bases and J by 10 bases, with 17 bases between. The CDR3 nucleotides are TGTGCCAGCAGTTCACCCGGTGCGGCACGCTCACCCCTCCACTTT. Translation: CASSSPGAARSPLHF.

On this clonotype: At one end the junction does not follow the germline gene, possibly because of a read error. This rearrangement joins TRBV15 to TRBJ2-7; 9 nucleotides match TRBD2. This CDR3 region has 14 residues. CDR1 is LNHNV and CDR2 is YYDKDF in the germline V gene (reference sequence). The CDR3 DNA is TGTGCCACCAGGCGGGGGGGAGGGCCAAACGAGCAGCACTTC. Translating it yields CATRRGGGPNEQHF.

The gene calls are TRBV11-1 and TRBJ2-5; tentatively, D is TRBD1 (6 bases). Germline CDR1 SGHAT, CDR2 FQDESV (reference sequence). The length of the CDR3 is 11 residues. Trimming cost V 7 bases and J 4 bases, with 7 bases left between them. DNA of the CDR3: TGTGCCAGCACCAGGGGAGAGACCCAGTACTTC. As protein: CASTRGETQYF.

This clonotype was seen more than once but under ten times. The genes are TRBV10-3 and TRBJ2-5; TRBD2 matches 15 bases. Trimming took 2 bases from V and 5 from J; bases not matched to a gene: 15. Germline CDR1 ENHRY, CDR2 SYGVKD. CDR3 size: 20 residues. CDR3 in DNA: TGTGCCATCAGTGAGCGACGGACTAGCGGGGGGGCGAGGGGTCGGGAGACCCAGTACTTC. It encodes CAISERRTSGGARGRETQYF.

CDR3 coding DNA: TGTGCCAGCAGGCTTCTAGCGGGATCCCACAATGAGCAGTTCTTC. This translates into CASRLLAGSHNEQFF. This chain connects TRBV12-3 or TRBV12-4 to TRBJ2-1, with 9 bases fitting TRBD2. With 6 bases clipped from V and 5 bases from J, the junction kept 8 bases outside the gene matches. The CDR3 spans 15 residues.

This chain connects TRBV15 to TRBJ1-2, with D unresolved. This CDR3 is built from 16 residues. The V end was cut by 1 base, the J end by 5 bases, with 17 bases between. Per the germline V gene, CDR1 is LNHNV and CDR2 is YYDKDF (reference sequence). In DNA, the CDR3 is TGTGCCACCAGCAGAGTAGGCCTCGAGGTCGTTTATGGCTACACCTTC. Encoded protein: CATSRVGLEVVYGYTF.

The chain has TRBV11-2 and TRBJ2-1; TRBD2 aligns across 11 bases. V lost 5 bases, J lost 5 bases, and 8 bases stayed unmatched. Per the germline V gene, CDR1 is SGHAT and CDR2 is FQNNGV. This CDR3 is 16 amino acids long. CDR3 region: CASSVLAGGNNNEQFF. CDR3 in DNA: TGTGCCAGCAGCGTTTTAGCGGGAGGGAATAACAATGAGCAGTTCTTC. The full variable domain, rest sourced from reference TRBV11-2 and TRBJ2-1, is EAGVAQSPRYKIIEKRQSVAFWCNPISGHATLYWYQQILGQGPKLLIQFQNNGVVDDSQLPKDRFSAERLKGVDSTLKIQPAKLEDSAVYLCASSVLAGGNNNEQFFGPGTRLTVL.

The chain is built from TRBV7-9 and TRBJ1-2; D is possibly TRBD1 (5 bases). Germline CDR1 and CDR2: SEHNR and FQNEAQ (reference sequence). Trimming took off 0 bases at V and 9 bases at J, with 14 bases between the two ends. The CDR3 extends over 14 amino acids. The CDR3 region has the DNA TGTGCCAGCAGCTTAGCCTCGGGGGAGGGGAGCTACACCTTC. It yields the protein CASSLASGEGSYTF.

A few counts support this clonotype. The chain couples TRBV7-9 to TRBJ1-2; a weak D match, TRBD1 (6 bases). V dropped 5 bases and J dropped 3 bases, with 10 bases sitting between them. Germline V lookup: CDR1 SEHNR, CDR2 FQNEAQ (reference sequence). This CDR3 has 13 residues. CDR3: CASSVGHDYGYTF. CDR3 sequence (DNA): TGTGCCAGCAGCGTGGGACACGACTATGGCTACACCTTC.

In its sample, this clonotype was seen many times. The chain couples TRBV5-5 to TRBJ2-5; D not certain. Trimming removed 4 bases from V and 4 bases from J, with 14 bases in between. The CDR3 is 14 amino acids. Germline-derived CDR1 and CDR2 are SGHKS and YYEKEE (reference sequence). The CDR3 protein is CASSRPRHAETQYF. The CDR3 region has the DNA TGTGCCAGCAGCAGACCTAGACACGCAGAGACCCAGTACTTC.

The CDR3 loop reads CASSLVQGPDTEQFF. CDR3 sequence (DNA): TGTGCCAGCAGCTTAGTGCAGGGTCCCGATACTGAGCAGTTCTTC. The chain combines TRBV7-2 with TRBJ2-1, with D possibly TRBD1 on 5 matching bases. Trimming removed 1 base at V and 9 bases at J, with 16 bases between. CDR3 length: 15 amino acids. Germline V gene data show CDR1 as SGHTA and CDR2 as FQGNSA.

This clonotype was recorded a few times. The V gene is TRBV27, the J gene TRBJ1-5; no clear D gene. Trimming removed 2 bases at V and 7 bases at J, with 9 bases between. The germline gives CDR1 MNHEY, CDR2 SMNVEV (reference sequence). This CDR3 region has 13 residues. The CDR3 DNA sequence: TGTGCCAGCAGTTTACAGGCTAGACAGCCCCAGCATTTT. It codes for CASSLQARQPQHF.

This clonotype was seen a handful of times. The chain has TRBV25-1 and TRBJ2-6; 8 bases map to TRBD1. The germline CDR1 and CDR2 sequences are MGHDK and SYGVNS. V shed 5 bases, J shed 0 bases, and the junction held 9 bases outside the gene matches. The CDR3 consists of 18 residues. In DNA form, the CDR3 reads TGTGCCAGCAGTTCGACAGGGGTACATACCTCTGGGGCCAACGTCCTGACTTTC. Amino acid sequence: CASSSTGVHTSGANVLTF.

Notes on this clonotype: Germline is not matched at one junction end, which may reflect a read error. This chain connects TRBV20-1 to TRBJ2-1, with TRBD2 matching over 11 bases. From germline, CDR1 is DFQATT and CDR2 SNEGSKA (reference sequence). This CDR3 has 15 amino acids. CDR3 sequence: CSAEGLAESCNEQFF. For the CDR3, the DNA is TGCAGTGCGGAGGGACTAGCGGAATCCTGCAATGAGCAGTTCTTC.